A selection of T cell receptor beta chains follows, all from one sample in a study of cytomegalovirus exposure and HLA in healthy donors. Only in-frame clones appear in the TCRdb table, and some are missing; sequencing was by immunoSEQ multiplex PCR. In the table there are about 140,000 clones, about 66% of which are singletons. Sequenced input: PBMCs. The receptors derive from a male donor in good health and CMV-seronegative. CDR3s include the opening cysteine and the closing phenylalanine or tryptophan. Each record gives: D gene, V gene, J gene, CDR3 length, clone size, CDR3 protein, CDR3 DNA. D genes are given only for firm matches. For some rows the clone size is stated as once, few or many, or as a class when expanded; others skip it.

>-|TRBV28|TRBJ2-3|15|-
CASSQASFAADTQYF
TGTGCCAGCAGCCAGGCTAGCTTTGCCGCAGATACGCAGTATTTT
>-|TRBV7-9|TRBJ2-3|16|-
CASSQTGGQGTDTQYF
TGTGCCAGCAGTCAAACGGGGGGCCAAGGCACAGATACGCAGTATTTT
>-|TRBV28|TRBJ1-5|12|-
CASSQAGKPQHF
TGTGCCAGCAGCCAGGCGGGGAAGCCCCAGCATTTT
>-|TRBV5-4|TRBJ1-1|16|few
CASSLGGGWGNTEAFF
TGTGCCAGCAGCTTAGGCGGGGGATGGGGGAACACTGAAGCTTTCTTT
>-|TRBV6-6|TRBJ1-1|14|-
CASSPGTSRSRAFF
TGTGCCAGCAGTCCGGGAACCTCAAGAAGTAGGGCTTTCTTT
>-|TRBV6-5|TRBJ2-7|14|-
CASSYSGRIYEQYF
TGTGCCAGCAGTTACTCCGGCAGGATCTACGAGCAGTACTTC
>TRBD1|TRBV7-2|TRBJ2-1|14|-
CASRSPGQGNEQFF
TGTGCCAGCAGATCACCGGGACAGGGCAATGAGCAGTTCTTC
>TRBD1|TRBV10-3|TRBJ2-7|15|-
CAISESGTGGGEQYF
TGTGCCATCAGTGAATCAGGGACAGGGGGCGGCGAGCAGTACTTC
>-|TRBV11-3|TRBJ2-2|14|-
CASSPPGGVGELFF
TGTGCCAGCAGCCCTCCCGGGGGAGTCGGGGAGCTGTTTTTT
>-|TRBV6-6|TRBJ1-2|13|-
CASSTLDSYGYTF
TGTGCCAGCAGCACCTTAGACAGCTATGGCTACACCTTC
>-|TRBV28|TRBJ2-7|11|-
CASRKQVEQYF
TGTGCCAGCAGGAAGCAGGTCGAGCAGTACTTC
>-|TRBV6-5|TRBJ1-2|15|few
CASSYGGGGNYGYTF
TGTGCCAGCAGTTACGGAGGGGGGGGAAACTATGGCTACACCTTC
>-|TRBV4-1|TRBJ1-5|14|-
CASSQQTGHQPQHF
TGCGCCAGCAGCCAGCAGACAGGACATCAGCCCCAGCATTTT
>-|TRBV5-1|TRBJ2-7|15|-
CASSGLVDLPGEQYF
TGCGCCAGCAGCGGCCTAGTAGATTTGCCGGGGGAGCAGTACTTC
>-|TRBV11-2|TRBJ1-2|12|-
CASSSGNNGYTF
TGTGCCAGCAGCTCGGGGAACAATGGCTACACCTTC
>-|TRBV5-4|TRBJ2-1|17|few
CASSPPGVGASYNEQFF
TGTGCCAGCAGCCCCCCGGGGGTAGGTGCCTCCTACAATGAGCAGTTCTTC
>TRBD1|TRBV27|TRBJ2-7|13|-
CASSFQGAHEQYF
TGTGCCAGCAGTTTTCAGGGGGCCCACGAGCAGTACTTC
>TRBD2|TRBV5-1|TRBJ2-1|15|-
CASSRAGGLPGEQFF
TGCGCCAGCAGCCGCGCGGGGGGCCTCCCGGGTGAGCAGTTCTTC
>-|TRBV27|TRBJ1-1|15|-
CASSLSGGLNTEAFF
TGTGCCAGCAGTTTATCCGGGGGGCTGAACACTGAAGCTTTCTTT
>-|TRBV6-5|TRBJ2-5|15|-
CASSYDRPPGETQYF
TGTGCCAGCAGTTACGACCGACCACCCGGGGAGACCCAGTACTTC
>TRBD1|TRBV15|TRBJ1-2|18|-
CATSRDWTGQASDYGYTF
TGTGCCACCAGCAGAGATTGGACAGGGCAAGCGTCGGACTATGGCTACACCTTC
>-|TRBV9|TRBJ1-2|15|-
CASSVSATGRNGYTF
TGTGCCAGCAGCGTCTCTGCCACGGGAAGGAATGGCTACACCTTC
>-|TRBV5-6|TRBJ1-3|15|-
CASSLVHRSGNTIYF
TGTGCCAGCAGCTTGGTACACCGCTCTGGAAACACCATATATTTT
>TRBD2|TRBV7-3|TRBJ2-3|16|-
CASSPGLARPTDTQYF
TGTGCCAGCAGCCCGGGACTAGCGCGGCCCACAGATACGCAGTATTTT
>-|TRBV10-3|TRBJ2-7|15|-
CAISEPGFGSYEQYF
TGTGCCATCAGTGAGCCGGGGTTTGGCTCCTACGAGCAGTACTTC
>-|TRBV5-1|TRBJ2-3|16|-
CASSLELTGGTDTQYF
TGCGCCAGCAGCTTGGAGTTAACGGGTGGCACAGATACGCAGTATTTT
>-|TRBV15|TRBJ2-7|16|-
CATSRVRLGPTYEQYF
TGTGCCACCAGCAGAGTTAGATTGGGCCCGACCTACGAGCAGTACTTC
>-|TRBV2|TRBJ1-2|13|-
CASSGQRNSGYTF
TGTGCCAGCAGCGGACAACGGAACAGTGGCTACACCTTC
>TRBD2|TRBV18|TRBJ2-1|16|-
CASSPPGLSSYNEQFF
TGTGCCAGCTCACCACCGGGACTAAGCTCCTACAATGAGCAGTTCTTC
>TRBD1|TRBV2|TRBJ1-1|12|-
CASRTGGAEAFF
TGTGCCAGCAGGACAGGGGGAGCTGAAGCTTTCTTT
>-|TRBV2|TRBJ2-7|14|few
CASSVGLSPYEQYF
TGTGCCAGCAGTGTCGGTCTAAGCCCCTACGAGCAGTACTTC
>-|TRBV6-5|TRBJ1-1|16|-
CASSYREGTVNTEAFF
TGTGCCAGCAGTTACCGAGAGGGTACGGTGAACACTGAAGCTTTCTTT
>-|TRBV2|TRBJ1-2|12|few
CASRTDSYGYTF
TGTGCCAGCAGGACGGACAGCTATGGCTACACCTTC
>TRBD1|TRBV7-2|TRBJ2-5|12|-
CASSRTGETQYF
TGTGCCAGCAGCCGGACAGGAGAGACCCAGTACTTC
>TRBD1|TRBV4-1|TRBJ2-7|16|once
CASSHAIGWDSYEQYF
TGCGCCAGCAGCCACGCTATAGGATGGGACAGCTACGAGCAGTACTTC
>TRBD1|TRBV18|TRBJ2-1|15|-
CASSRGQESYNEQFF
TGTGCCAGCTCTAGGGGACAGGAGTCCTACAATGAGCAGTTCTTC
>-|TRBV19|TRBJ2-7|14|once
CASSMKGAQYEQYF
TGTGCCAGTAGTATGAAAGGGGCGCAGTACGAGCAGTACTTC
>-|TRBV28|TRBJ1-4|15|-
CASSLSGATNEKLFF
TGTGCCAGCAGTTTATCGGGGGCAACTAATGAAAAACTGTTTTTT
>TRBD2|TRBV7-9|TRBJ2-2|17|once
CSSSSRLAGALTGELFF
TGTTCCAGCAGCTCCCGACTAGCGGGGGCCCTCACCGGGGAGCTGTTTTTT
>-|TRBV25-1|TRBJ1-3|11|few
CTLNIGNTIYF
TGTACCCTCAACATCGGAAACACCATATATTTT
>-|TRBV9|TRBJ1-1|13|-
CASSTAERGEAFF
TGTGCCAGCAGCACCGCGGAAAGGGGCGAAGCTTTCTTT
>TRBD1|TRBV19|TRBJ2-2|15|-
CASRRRGLDTGELFF
TGTGCCAGTAGACGCAGGGGGCTGGACACCGGGGAGCTGTTTTTT
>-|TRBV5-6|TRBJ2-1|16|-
CASSSKAGPSRNEQFF
TGTGCCAGCAGCTCTAAAGCGGGTCCCTCCCGAAATGAGCAGTTCTTC
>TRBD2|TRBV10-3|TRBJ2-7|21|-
CAISTTPGLAGCNQSSYEQYF
TGTGCCATCAGTACTACGCCCGGTCTAGCGGGGTGTAACCAAAGCTCCTACGAGCAGTACTTC
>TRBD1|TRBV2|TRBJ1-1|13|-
CARNQGVNTEAFF
TGTGCCAGAAATCAGGGGGTGAACACTGAAGCTTTCTTT
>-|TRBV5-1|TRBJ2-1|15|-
CASSLVAGSYNEQFF
TGCGCCAGCAGCTTGGTGGCGGGGTCCTACAATGAGCAGTTCTTC
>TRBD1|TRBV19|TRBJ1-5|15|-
CASSSGQGGNQPQHF
TGTGCCAGTAGTTCAGGACAGGGGGGCAATCAGCCCCAGCATTTT
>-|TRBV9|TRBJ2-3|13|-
CASSAGSADTQYF
TGTGCCAGCAGCGCCGGGTCTGCAGATACGCAGTATTTT
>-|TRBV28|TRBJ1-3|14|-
CASSLGTGGNTIYF
TGTGCCAGCAGTTTAGGTACAGGTGGAAACACCATATATTTT
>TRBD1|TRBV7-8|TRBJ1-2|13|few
CASSFRTGGGYTF
TGTGCCAGCAGCTTCCGGACAGGCGGTGGCTACACCTTC
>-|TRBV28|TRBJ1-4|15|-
CASSYARATNEKLFF
TGTGCCAGCAGTTATGCGAGGGCAACTAATGAAAAACTGTTTTTT
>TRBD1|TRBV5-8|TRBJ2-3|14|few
CASSMDRSTDTQYF
TGTGCCAGCAGCATGGACAGGAGCACAGATACGCAGTATTTT
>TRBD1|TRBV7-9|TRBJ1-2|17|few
CASSLSGGGVYGYGYTF
TGTGCCAGCAGCTTATCCGGAGGGGGCGTTTATGGCTATGGCTACACCTTC
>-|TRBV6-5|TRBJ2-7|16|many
CASSYSGGDVFYEQYF
TGTGCCAGCAGTTATTCGGGGGGCGATGTGTTCTACGAGCAGTACTTC
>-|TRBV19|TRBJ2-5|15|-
CASSARDTSQETQYF
TGTGCCAGTAGTGCCCGGGACACATCCCAAGAGACCCAGTACTTC